These 23 T cell receptor beta chains share one sample of origin, sequenced in a study of early T cells in non-severe SARS-CoV-2 infection. MiXCR was run by TCRdb on the 5' RACE reads, yielding one entry per CDR3 protein. The sample gives some 35,000 distinct CDR3 sequences, 5.3% of which show up once; about 27% is in the top ten. The sample was whole blood. These receptors were obtained from an adult who was a healthcare worker with PCR-confirmed SARS-CoV-2 infection or an uninfected control (not recorded which).

This clonotype was detected ten times or more. This rearrangement joins TRBV20-1 to TRBJ2-1; 16 nucleotides match TRBD2. After removal of 5 bases from V and 4 bases from J, the junction contained 8 bases not matched to a gene. The germline V gene encodes CDR1 DFQATT and CDR2 SNEGSKA (reference sequence). The CDR3 runs 17 residues. CDR3 DNA: TGCAGTGCTGTCGCCCCGGGACTAGCGGGAGGGTACAATGAGCAGTTCTTC. Its translation is CSAVAPGLAGGYNEQFF.

This clonotype was observed at least ten times. The gene calls are TRBV7-2 and TRBJ1-4; D gene uncertain. The V and J ends lost 3 bases and 8 bases respectively, with 13 bases between them. The CDR3 is 14 amino acids. CDR1 and CDR2 from the germline V gene are SGHTA and FQGNSA. DNA of the CDR3: TGTGCCAGCAGCTTGTCAAGGAGAGAAGAAAAACTGTTTTTT. Its translation: CASSLSRREEKLFF.

This clonotype was seen a few times. This chain joins TRBV25-1 and TRBJ2-7, with 9 bases identical to TRBD2. Germline-derived CDR1 and CDR2 are MGHDK and SYGVNS. This CDR3 is 18 amino acids long. V was pared by 2 bases and J by 7 bases, with 18 bases of the junction left unmatched. The CDR3 sequence is CASSEEIAGGPSSGEQYF. The CDR3 coding sequence is TGTGCCAGCAGTGAAGAAATCGCGGGAGGGCCCTCCAGTGGGGAGCAGTACTTC.

This clonotype was detected a few times. This chain links TRBV4-3 with TRBJ1-2; D call uncertain. V was pared by 1 base and J by 11 bases, with 23 bases between. The CDR3 has 16 amino acids. Germline V CDR1 and CDR2: LGHNA, YSLEER. The CDR3, as DNA: TGCGCCAGCAGCCAAGCCCCATACGAGATCCCCTTGCGGTACACCTTC. Translating it yields CASSQAPYEIPLRYTF.

Concerning this clonotype: It may be a read error: a sequence one base away is much more abundant. Since the CDR3 does not end with the conserved phenylalanine or tryptophan, this likely comes from a read error. V and J are TRBV19 and TRBJ2-3; possibly TRBD1 or TRBD2 for D (5 bases each). The CDR3 runs to 16 residues. The ends were cut back, 6 bases at V and 0 bases at J, with 16 bases in the middle. Germline V gene data show CDR1 as LNHDA and CDR2 as SQIVND (reference sequence). The CDR3 spells CASSRPTGRSTDTQYS. As DNA, the CDR3 is TGTGCCAGTAGCCGCCCAACGGGACGAAGCACAGATACGCAGTATTCT.

The rearrangement joins TRBV7-2 to TRBJ2-1; 10 bases line up with TRBD2. Germline loops: CDR1 SGHTA, CDR2 FQGNSA. J lost 4 bases, V lost 5 bases, and 5 bases had no gene match. The CDR3 runs 15 residues. CDR3 in DNA: TGTGCCAGCAGCCCCGGACTAGCGGCATACAATGAGCAGTTCTTC. This codes for CASSPGLAAYNEQFF.

This clonotype was counted at least ten times. This chain connects TRBV30 to TRBJ2-7, with D uncertain. CDR1 and CDR2 from the germline V gene are GTSNPN and SVGIG (reference sequence). V was trimmed by 2 bases and J by 6 bases, leaving 8 bases between them. The CDR3 runs to 11 residues. CDR3 amino acids: CAWSIWREQYF. The CDR3 region has the DNA TGTGCCTGGAGTATATGGCGCGAGCAGTACTTC.

The table lists this clonotype with a count of one. This may come from a read error, since a much larger clone is one base off. The V call is TRBV20-1, the J call TRBJ2-7; D unresolved. Trimming left V 5 bases short and J 2 bases short, with 10 bases between. This CDR3 is built from 12 residues. Germline CDR1 is DFQATT and CDR2 is SNEGSKA (reference sequence). The CDR3 DNA follows: TGCAGTGCTCGCAGTAGCACCTACGAGCAGTACTTC. This encodes CSARSSTYEQYF.

This clonotype showed up many times. The chain carries TRBV28 and TRBJ2-6; tentatively, D is TRBD1 (5 bases). Per germline, CDR1 MDHEN and CDR2 SYDVKM. Trimming pared 2 bases from V and 4 bases from J, leaving 12 bases between. This CDR3 has 16 amino acids. The CDR3 coding sequence is TGTGCCAGCAGTTTAGGTGGGGCGCGGGGGGCCAACGTCCTGACTTTC. Translation: CASSLGGARGANVLTF.

This clonotype was seen at least ten times. This chain joins TRBV7-9 and TRBJ1-2, with TRBD1 as a possible D gene (5 bases). The length of the CDR3 is 14 residues. V was trimmed by 3 bases and J by 6 bases, leaving 14 bases between them. Germline CDR1 and CDR2: SEHNR and FQNEAQ (reference sequence). CDR3 in DNA: TGTGCCAGCAGCTTCACAGGCCTAGGACATGGCTACACCTTC. It codes for CASSFTGLGHGYTF.

This clonotype was detected only a few times. This sequence joins TRBV5-6 and TRBJ2-7; D may be TRBD1 or TRBD2 (5 bases each). Trimming took 4 bases from V and 7 from J, leaving 18 bases between them. Germline CDR1 reads SGHDT; CDR2 reads YYEEEE. CDR3 length: 14 amino acids. Here the CDR3 reads CASSRRAGLREQYF. Written as DNA, the CDR3 is TGTGCCAGCAGCCGGCGGGCAGGGTTGAGGGAGCAGTACTTC.

Many counts were recorded for this clonotype. This chain connects TRBV4-2 to TRBJ2-7; D gene ambiguous. CDR1 is LGHNA, CDR2 YNFKEQ, per germline. CDR3 size: 14 residues. V lost 1 base to trimming and J lost 0 bases, with 7 bases between them. The chain's CDR3 is CASSQVYGSYEQYF. The CDR3 DNA is TGTGCCAGCAGCCAAGTTTACGGCTCCTACGAGCAGTACTTC.

The chain has TRBV5-6 and TRBJ1-6; D ambiguous. The CDR3 length is 15 residues. Germline values: CDR1 SGHDT, CDR2 YYEEEE. Deletions cut 4 bases from V and 10 bases from J, with 18 bases between. This CDR3 is CASSPFGQEMSPLHF. CDR3 bases: TGTGCCAGCAGCCCCTTCGGCCAGGAGATGTCACCCCTCCACTTT.

This clonotype was observed many times. The chain combines TRBV2 with TRBJ1-6, with a tentative D call TRBD1 (5 bases). The CDR3 totals 16 residues. Germline V gene lookup returns CDR1 SNHLY and CDR2 FYNNEI. Trimming cost V 2 bases and J 5 bases, with 13 bases left between them. Here the CDR3 DNA reads TGTGCCAGCAGTGAACCTCGAGGGACGGATAATTCACCCCTCCACTTT. This sequence encodes CASSEPRGTDNSPLHF.

The chain recombines TRBV7-2 with TRBJ2-2; D is possibly TRBD2 (6 bases). The CDR3 consists of 15 residues. Trimming cost V 2 bases and J 5 bases, with 12 bases left between them. Germline lookup yields CDR1 SGHTA and CDR2 FQGNSA. CDR3 DNA: TGTGCCAGCAGCTTACCCCTCGGAGGGACCGGGGAGCTGTTTTTT. It translates to CASSLPLGGTGELFF.

This clonotype was recorded many times. V usage is TRBV20-1 and J usage is TRBJ2-3; 15 positions match TRBD2. Germline loops: CDR1 DFQATT, CDR2 SNEGSKA (reference sequence). V shed 5 bases, J shed 4 bases, and the junction held 13 bases outside the gene matches. The CDR3 contains 18 residues. The CDR3, as DNA: TGCAGTGCTCCCCCAAGGACTAGCGGGGGGGCTTACGCAGATACGCAGTATTTT. Protein sequence: CSAPPRTSGGAYADTQYF.

This clonotype was detected many times. J is TRBJ2-2 and V is TRBV7-2; D unclear. CDR1 is SGHTA, CDR2 FQGNSA, per germline. The CDR3 extends over 15 amino acids. Trimming removed 1 base from V and 4 bases from J, with 10 bases in between. CDR3 bases: TGTGCCAGCAGCTTAGAAGGTACAACCACCGGGGAGCTGTTTTTT. The encoded protein is CASSLEGTTTGELFF.

This clonotype appeared many times. This sequence joins TRBV5-6 and TRBJ2-1; D perhaps matches TRBD1 (6 bases). This CDR3 contains 15 residues. The germline V gene has CDR1 SGHDT and CDR2 YYEEEE. Trimming removed 4 bases from V and 3 bases from J, with 14 bases in between. DNA for the CDR3: TGTGCCAGCAGCATAACAGGGTTGGGCTACAATGAGCAGTTCTTC. Amino acids: CASSITGLGYNEQFF.

This clonotype was counted ten times or more. V gene TRBV7-2 combines with J gene TRBJ2-1; 11 bases line up with TRBD2. This CDR3 region has 17 residues. V lost 5 bases to trimming and J lost 7 bases; unmatched junction nucleotides: 13. Germline values: CDR1 SGHTA, CDR2 FQGNSA. CDR3 residues: CASSPGTSGAYRNEQFF. The CDR3 DNA follows: TGTGCCAGCAGCCCCGGGACTAGCGGAGCTTACAGAAATGAGCAGTTCTTC.

This clonotype was observed a handful of times. The chain carries TRBV18 and TRBJ2-7; weak D call: TRBD1 (6 bases). The CDR3 consists of 16 residues. Germline assignment: CDR1 KGHSH and CDR2 LQKENI. V lost 3 bases and J lost 0, with 15 bases in between. The CDR3 sequence is CASSPAGDSISYEQYF. The DNA for the CDR3 is TGTGCCAGCTCACCGGCAGGGGATTCTATCTCCTACGAGCAGTACTTC.

This clonotype was seen repeatedly, ten times or more. The junction departs from germline at one end; a sequencing error may be responsible. The chain combines TRBV7-7 with TRBJ2-5; 8 nucleotides align to TRBD1. The germline CDR1 and CDR2 sequences are SSHAT and FNYEAQ (reference sequence). CDR3 length equals 14 residues. CDR3 sequence: CASSRDRTEETQYF. The CDR3 DNA follows: TGTGCTAGCAGCCGGGACAGGACAGAAGAGACCCAGTACTTC.

This clonotype showed up just a few times. The chain couples TRBV7-3 to TRBJ2-2; 14 bases align to TRBD2. Germline V gene sequence: CDR1 SGHTA, CDR2 FQGTGA. The V segment lost 5 bases and the J segment 1 base; nucleotides outside the gene matches: 3. This CDR3 region has 17 residues. The DNA for the CDR3 is TGTGCCAGCAGCGTGACTAGCGGGAGGGGGAACACCGGGGAGCTGTTTTTT. Translated: CASSVTSGRGNTGELFF.

This clonotype was observed a few times. The chain is built from TRBV12-3 or TRBV12-4 and TRBJ2-7, with 8 bases aligning to TRBD1. CDR3 length: 13 amino acids. The trim removed 3 bases at V and 7 bases at J, leaving 5 bases unmatched. CDR3 sequence: CASSFGRGQEQYF. The CDR3 DNA reads as TGTGCCAGCAGTTTTGGCAGGGGGCAAGAGCAGTACTTC.